This T cell receptor (beta chain) emerged from a study of shared clonotypes between healthy human individuals. Repertoires were generated with immunoSEQ multiplex PCR, while TCRdb's copy carries only in-frame clones and drops some. The table has about 2.2 million clones, just over 90% seen once. The naive CD8 population came from CD45RO-negative cells selected for CCR7, without terminally differentiated effector memory CD45RA+ cells. The CDR3 is 16 residues long. Germline V lookup: CDR1 MGHRA, CDR2 YSYEKL. Trimming took 0 bases from V and 1 from J, leaving 12 bases between them. This clone was recorded only once.

The rearrangement links TRBV4-1 to TRBJ1-1; D remains ambiguous. This TCR came from a man between 18 and 35 years old in good health. Some clones in this sample may be carry-over from other donors' samples. Sequences were obtained from naive CD8+ T cells from PBMCs. CDR3 region: CASSQEQPRANTEAFF. CDR3 sequence (DNA): TGCGCCAGCAGCCAAGAACAGCCCCGGGCGAACACTGAAGCTTTCTTT.